The present entry profiles one T cell receptor beta chain with its context. These data come from a study of control samples from healthy donors and cancer patients. With 4 bases removed from V and 8 bases from J, the gap between germline ends came to 18 bases. CDR1 and CDR2 from the germline V gene are SGDLS and YYNGEE. This CDR3 spans 14 amino acids. The protocol was immunoSEQ multiplex PCR, while the TCRdb copy is restricted to in-frame clones and leaves out a portion. The table shows 100,000 or so clones, with approximately 93% occurring only once. The chain recombines TRBV9 with TRBJ1-1; D unclear. The sample taken for sequencing was blood. The receptor comes from a woman aged 25 to 39 in good health. This chain's CDR3 is CASSPQGQISEAFF. The CDR3 DNA follows: TGTGCCAGCAGCCCCCAAGGGCAGATTTCAGAAGCTTTCTTT.